The T cell receptor (beta chain) under discussion was sequenced for a study of T-cell memory formation after mild COVID-19. This clonotype was counted only a few times. V gave up 2 bases and J gave up 10 bases, with 9 bases separating them. The CDR3 is 13 amino acids. The V gene's germline CDR1 is SGHDN and CDR2 FVKESK. One entry per CDR3 protein results from TCRdb running MiXCR on the 5' RACE reads. Of more than 200,000 distinct CDR3 sequences in the sample, over 15% were seen once. The rearrangement links TRBV14 to TRBJ1-6, with D uncertain. This receptor was taken from a man aged 18 to 29 who had mild COVID-19 (a few samples of this study predate the infection). Cell type and time point are not known. Input material: PBMCs or a T cell subset sorted from them (not recorded which). This CDR3 is CASSQNLGSPLHF. As DNA, the CDR3 is TGTGCCAGCAGCCAAAACCTAGGATCACCCCTCCACTTT.